One and the same sample provided the 32 T cell receptor beta chains below, sequenced in a study of neurological immune-mediated disorders. Described time point: longitudinal time-point 1 (baseline). TCRdb redid the calling of the 5' RACE reads with MiXCR, one entry per CDR3 protein. The data hold around 71,000 distinct CDR3 sequences, with approximately 14% observed a single time. Input material: PBMCs. These receptors all stem from a female donor with HTLV-1-associated myelopathy (HAM/TSP).

This clonotype was seen repeatedly, ten times or more. The chain employs TRBV5-1 and TRBJ2-5, with TRBD2 matching over 10 bases. CDR1 SGHRS and CDR2 YFSETQ come from the germline V gene. The CDR3 is made up of 15 amino acids. J gave up 9 bases and V 0 bases, and 8 bases lay outside the gene matches. This chain's CDR3 is CASSLALAGIEAQYF. The CDR3 bases are TGCGCCAGCAGCTTGGCACTAGCGGGGATCGAGGCCCAGTACTTC.

This clonotype has just one count. The chain joins TRBV2 to TRBJ1-2; D possibly corresponds to TRBD1 (5 bases). CDR1 SNHLY and CDR2 FYNNEI come from the germline V gene. The V and J ends lost 7 bases and 8 bases respectively, with 17 bases between them. The CDR3 spans 13 residues. The CDR3 coding sequence is TGTGCCAGCAATCGGGACGGCCGTTCGGGCTACACCTTC. The encoded protein is CASNRDGRSGYTF.

This clonotype was recorded at least ten times. The chain's CDR3 is CASSSTSGGAGNEQFF. In DNA form, the CDR3 reads TGCGCCAGCAGCTCAACTAGCGGGGGGGCCGGCAATGAGCAGTTCTTC. This rearrangement joins TRBV5-1 to TRBJ2-1; 13 bases are shared with TRBD2. The CDR3 has 16 amino acids. Germline CDR1 is SGHRS and CDR2 is YFSETQ. V gave up 3 bases and J gave up 6 bases; unmatched junction bases: 6.

This clonotype was recorded many times. The chain employs TRBV3-1 and TRBJ2-3, with 11 bases identical to TRBD2. Germline CDR1 and CDR2: LGHDT and YNNKEL (reference sequence). This CDR3 is 16 amino acids long. Trimming cost V 0 bases and J 2 bases; bases outside gene matches: 1. The CDR3 region is CASSQEGLAVTDTQYF. CDR3 coding DNA: TGTGCCAGCAGCCAAGAGGGACTAGCGGTCACAGATACGCAGTATTTT.

The table lists this clonotype with many counts. The rearrangement uses TRBV12-3 or TRBV12-4 and TRBJ2-1; 7 nucleotides match TRBD2. The V and J ends lost 5 bases and 6 bases, in that order; junction bases with no gene match: 4. This CDR3 has 13 residues. As DNA, the CDR3 is TGTGCCAGCAGTATGCGGGAGATCAATGAGCAGTTCTTC. Encoded protein: CASSMREINEQFF.

This clonotype was seen at least ten times. V gene TRBV27 combines with J gene TRBJ1-1; 12 bases map to TRBD1. V lost 6 bases to trimming and J lost 1 base; unmatched junction nucleotides: 9. Germline V lookup: CDR1 MNHEY, CDR2 SMNVEV (reference sequence). The CDR3 is made up of 17 amino acids. The CDR3 coding sequence is TGTGCCAGCAGCCATACCGGGACAGGGGGCGCGAACACTGAAGCTTTCTTT. Protein sequence: CASSHTGTGGANTEAFF.

This chain links TRBV5-1 with TRBJ2-1, with a tentative D call TRBD2 (5 bases). The V and J ends lost 4 bases and 2 bases respectively, with 13 bases between them. The V gene's germline CDR1 is SGHRS and CDR2 YFSETQ. CDR3 length equals 15 residues. CDR3 bases: TGCGCCAGCAGCGGCGGACTGCCCCCCTACAATGAGCAGTTCTTC. It codes for CASSGGLPPYNEQFF.

This clonotype was recorded many times. The CDR3 bases are TGTGCCAGCAGTCCCGGGACCCACAAAGGATATGGCTACACCTTC. Translation gives CASSPGTHKGYGYTF. J is TRBJ1-2 and V is TRBV6-1, with a weak D call TRBD1 (5 bases). Trimming removed 5 bases from V and 5 bases from J, with 18 bases in between. This CDR3 spans 15 amino acids. Germline loops: CDR1 MNHNS, CDR2 SASEGT.

This chain uses TRBV29-1 with TRBJ1-1; D unclear. Deletions cut 3 bases from V and 4 bases from J, with 3 bases between. Germline CDR1 is SQVTM and CDR2 is ANQGSEA. This CDR3 region has 10 residues. CDR3 residues: CSVEGTEAFF. The CDR3 DNA follows: TGCAGCGTTGAGGGCACTGAAGCTTTCTTT.

Many counts were recorded for this clonotype. The chain has TRBV9 and TRBJ2-3; D is unclear. CDR3 length equals 13 residues. V dropped 4 bases and J dropped 3 bases, with 9 bases sitting between them. Germline loops: CDR1 SGDLS, CDR2 YYNGEE. The CDR3 bases are TGTGCCAGCAGCATGAGAGGAACAGATACGCAGTATTTT. Translated, it gives CASSMRGTDTQYF.

This clonotype was counted many times. The chain joins TRBV28 to TRBJ2-2; D is undetermined. This CDR3 is built from 15 residues. CDR1 and CDR2 (germline): MDHEN, SYDVKM. Trimming stripped 7 bases from V and 5 bases from J, with 17 bases between. CDR3 nucleotide sequence: TGTGCCAGCAAGTCAGGCCAGATCCGTACCGGGGAGCTGTTTTTT. It specifies CASKSGQIRTGELFF.

Ten or more counts support this clonotype. This chain connects TRBV5-1 to TRBJ2-3; D is ambiguous. Per the germline V gene, CDR1 is SGHRS and CDR2 is YFSETQ. Trimming stripped 4 bases from V and 2 bases from J, with 5 bases between. The CDR3 loop spans 12 amino acids. CDR3 loop: CASSEVTDTQYF. The CDR3 nucleotides are TGCGCCAGCAGCGAAGTCACAGATACGCAGTATTTT.

V gene TRBV5-1 combines with J gene TRBJ2-7, with 7 bases fitting TRBD2. Germline lookup yields CDR1 SGHRS and CDR2 YFSETQ. CDR3 size: 15 residues. With 3 bases clipped from V and 0 bases from J, the junction kept 6 bases outside the gene matches. This CDR3 is CASSSRDYVSYEQYF. The CDR3 DNA sequence: TGCGCCAGCAGCTCCCGGGACTACGTCTCCTACGAGCAGTACTTC. The entire variable domain, with the rest obtained from reference TRBV5-1 and TRBJ2-7, is as follows: KAGVTQTPRYLIKTRGQQVTLSCSPISGHRSVSWYQQTPGQGLQFLFEYFSETQRNKGNFPGRFSGRQFSNSRSEMNVSTLELGDSALYLCASSSRDYVSYEQYFGPGTRLTVT.

In this sample, this clonotype turned up many times. The rearrangement links TRBV20-1 to TRBJ2-3; D not resolved. V lost 3 bases and J lost 0, with 13 bases in between. The CDR3 extends over 15 amino acids. In germline, CDR1 is DFQATT, CDR2 SNEGSKA (reference sequence). The CDR3 nucleotides are TGCAGTGCTAGGGGCGGCGGCCCTAGCACAGATACGCAGTATTTT. Its translation is CSARGGGPSTDTQYF.

This clonotype was counted at least ten times. As DNA, the CDR3 is TGCGCCAGCAGCCCCCACGGGACAGTCAGAGCTTCTGGGGCCAACGTCCTGACTTTC. Translation: CASSPHGTVRASGANVLTF. V is TRBV4-1 and J is TRBJ2-6; 7 nucleotides match TRBD1. The CDR3 runs 19 residues. V was pared by 4 bases and J by 1 base, with 13 bases of the junction left unmatched. Germline values: CDR1 MGHRA, CDR2 YSYEKL.

This clonotype was detected only a few times. J is TRBJ2-1 and V is TRBV20-1; weak D call: TRBD2 (7 bases). The germline V and J ends were trimmed by 1 base and 8 bases, with 12 bases remaining between them. CDR3 length: 13 residues. Per the germline V gene, CDR1 is DFQATT and CDR2 is SNEGSKA (reference sequence). Here the CDR3 reads CSARVRGGYEQFF. In DNA form, the CDR3 reads TGCAGTGCTAGAGTTAGGGGGGGTTATGAGCAGTTCTTC.

A remark on this clonotype: A much larger clone differs from this one at a single base, so this may be a read error. The rearrangement joins TRBV9 to TRBJ2-1; D is undetermined. Trimming removed 4 bases from V and 8 bases from J, with 16 bases in between. Germline values: CDR1 SGDLS, CDR2 YYNGEE. The CDR3 runs 14 residues. CDR3 loop: CASSLETPGDEQFF. CDR3 DNA sequence: TGTGCCAGCAGCTTAGAGACCCCTGGGGATGAGCAGTTCTTC. The full variable domain, in which reference TRBV9 and TRBJ2-1 provide the parts outside the CDR3, is DSGVTQTPKHLITATGQRVTLRCSPRSGDLSVYWYQQSLDQGLQFLIQYYNGEERAKGNILERFSAQQFPDLHSELNLSSLELGDSALYFCASSLETPGDEQFFGPGTRLTVL.

This clonotype was observed many times. This chain joins TRBV20-1 and TRBJ2-2; D unclear. The ends were cut back, 6 bases at V and 6 bases at J, with 11 bases in the middle. The CDR3 is 12 residues long. CDR1 and CDR2 from the germline V gene are DFQATT and SNEGSKA (reference sequence). The CDR3 here is CSAPDPSGELFF. The CDR3 region has the DNA TGCAGTGCCCCGGACCCTTCCGGGGAGCTGTTTTTT.

V and J are TRBV5-1 and TRBJ1-2, with D unclear. Trimming shortened V by 4 bases and J by 4 bases, and 11 bases separated the two germline ends. Per the germline V gene, CDR1 is SGHRS and CDR2 is YFSETQ. The CDR3 sequence is 13 residues long. Written as DNA, the CDR3 is TGCGCCAGCAGCGCGTCGGGTGGCTATGGCTACACCTTC. This encodes CASSASGGYGYTF.

In this sample, this clonotype turned up many times. For the CDR3, the DNA is TGTGCCAGCAGCGTTAGCGGGGGGCGCCCCTACAATGAGCAGTTCTTC. It translates to CASSVSGGRPYNEQFF. The chain is built from TRBV11-3 and TRBJ2-1, with 10 bases lining up with TRBD2. Looked up from germline, CDR1 is SGHNT and CDR2 is YENEEA. V lost 5 bases, J lost 2 bases, and 6 bases stayed unmatched. CDR3 size: 16 residues.

This clonotype occurred many times. The V call is TRBV5-1, the J call TRBJ2-7; possibly TRBD1 for D (5 bases). The CDR3 is made up of 13 amino acids. Looked up from germline, CDR1 is SGHRS and CDR2 is YFSETQ. Trimming shortened V by 3 bases and J by 0 bases, and 7 bases separated the two germline ends. The CDR3 spells CASSYDSSYEQYF. The CDR3 bases are TGCGCCAGCAGCTACGACAGCTCCTACGAGCAGTACTTC.

The gene calls are TRBV12-3 or TRBV12-4 and TRBJ2-3, with D unresolved. V shed 6 bases and J shed 14 bases, with 18 bases lying between them. CDR3 length: 12 residues. The CDR3 DNA sequence: TGTGCCAGCAGCACCACGGCTAGGGTCTGGTATTTT. Protein: CASSTTARVWYF.

By proportion, this clonotype is medium-sized. The rearrangement joins TRBV5-1 to TRBJ1-1; 8 bases line up with TRBD1. Germline lookup yields CDR1 SGHRS and CDR2 YFSETQ. This CDR3 has 14 residues. V lost 0 bases to trimming and J lost 10 bases; unmatched junction nucleotides: 8. The CDR3, as DNA: TGCGCCAGCAGCTTGGAGGGGCAGGGGGCGCGAGCTTTCTTT. Encoded protein: CASSLEGQGARAFF.

This clonotype occurred many times. The chain couples TRBV7-2 to TRBJ2-1; TRBD2 might be the D (6 bases). This CDR3 is 15 amino acids long. Germline CDR1 and CDR2: SGHTA and FQGNSA. V gave up 0 bases and J gave up 4 bases, with 10 bases separating them. The CDR3 sequence: CASSLAPSVYNEQFF. The CDR3 DNA reads TGTGCCAGCAGCTTAGCTCCTAGCGTGTACAATGAGCAGTTCTTC. Full variable domain (rest looked up from reference TRBV7-2 and TRBJ2-1): GAGVSQSPSNKVTEKGKDVELRCDPISGHTALYWYRQSLGQGLEFLIYFQGNSAPDKSGLPSDRFSAERTGGSVSTLTIQRTQQEDSAVYLCASSLAPSVYNEQFFGPGTRLTVL.

The sample holds many counts of this clonotype. The J gene is TRBJ2-7, the V gene TRBV5-1; the D gene is possibly TRBD1 (6 bases). This CDR3 is 16 amino acids long. Looked up from germline, CDR1 is SGHRS and CDR2 is YFSETQ. Trimming pared 1 base from V and 6 bases from J, leaving 20 bases between. The CDR3 DNA reads as TGCGCCAGCAGCTTGTCTGACAACCCAGGGACATCCGAGCAGTACTTC. Translated: CASSLSDNPGTSEQYF.

This clonotype has a count of ten or more. The CDR3 spells CASKGGGPDTQYF. The CDR3 region has the DNA TGTGCCAGCAAGGGCGGGGGCCCAGATACGCAGTATTTT. The chain is built from TRBV27 and TRBJ2-3; possible D gene TRBD2, 7 bases. The CDR3 totals 13 residues. Per the germline V gene, CDR1 is MNHEY and CDR2 is SMNVEV (reference sequence). V lost 7 bases and J lost 4, with 12 bases in between.

The table lists this clonotype with many counts. The chain has TRBV12-3 or TRBV12-4 and TRBJ2-2, with 9 nucleotides matching TRBD1. The junction had 6 bases not matched to a gene; V was cut back by 6 bases and J by 1 base. The CDR3 contains 16 residues. The CDR3 protein is CASSNGQGLNTGELFF. As DNA, the CDR3 is TGTGCCAGCAGCAACGGACAGGGGCTGAACACCGGGGAGCTGTTTTTT.

The sample holds many counts of this clonotype. The J gene is TRBJ2-1, the V gene TRBV5-1; D ambiguous. This CDR3 spans 11 amino acids. The V gene's germline CDR1 is SGHRS and CDR2 YFSETQ. Deletions cut 3 bases from V and 10 bases from J, with 8 bases between. The CDR3 spells CASSSKGEQFF. DNA for the CDR3: TGCGCCAGCAGCTCAAAAGGGGAGCAGTTCTTC.

This clonotype was detected many times. The J gene is TRBJ1-2, the V gene TRBV18, with a tentative D call TRBD1 (5 bases). With 3 bases removed from V and 8 bases from J, the gap between germline ends came to 16 bases. Germline-derived CDR1 and CDR2 are KGHSH and LQKENI. This CDR3 spans 14 amino acids. The chain's CDR3 is CASSPSGGTEGYTF. In DNA form, the CDR3 reads TGTGCCAGCTCACCCTCTGGGGGGACGGAAGGCTACACCTTC.

This clonotype was picked up many times. The V gene is TRBV5-1, the J gene TRBJ2-1, with D perhaps TRBD2 (5 bases). Trimming cost V 0 bases and J 10 bases, with 14 bases left between them. The germline CDR1 and CDR2 sequences are SGHRS and YFSETQ. CDR3 length: 14 residues. CDR3 loop: CASSLDPGSHEQFF. CDR3 in DNA: TGCGCCAGCAGCTTGGACCCGGGGTCCCACGAGCAGTTCTTC.

Many counts were recorded for this clonotype. The V and J genes are TRBV28 and TRBJ2-3; tentatively, D is TRBD2 (5 bases). The CDR3 contains 11 residues. V was pared by 5 bases and J by 10 bases, with 10 bases between. Germline V lookup: CDR1 MDHEN, CDR2 SYDVKM. The CDR3 sequence is CASSNRDPQYF. CDR3 DNA sequence: TGTGCCAGCAGTAACCGGGATCCGCAGTATTTT.

The rearrangement uses TRBV10-3 and TRBJ1-1; D is unresolved. CDR3 length: 13 amino acids. The germline V and J ends were trimmed by 4 bases and 7 bases, with 13 bases remaining between them. Germline CDR1 is ENHRY and CDR2 is SYGVKD. The CDR3 reads CAISANLPVEAFF. CDR3 nucleotide sequence: TGTGCCATCAGTGCGAACCTACCGGTTGAAGCTTTCTTT.